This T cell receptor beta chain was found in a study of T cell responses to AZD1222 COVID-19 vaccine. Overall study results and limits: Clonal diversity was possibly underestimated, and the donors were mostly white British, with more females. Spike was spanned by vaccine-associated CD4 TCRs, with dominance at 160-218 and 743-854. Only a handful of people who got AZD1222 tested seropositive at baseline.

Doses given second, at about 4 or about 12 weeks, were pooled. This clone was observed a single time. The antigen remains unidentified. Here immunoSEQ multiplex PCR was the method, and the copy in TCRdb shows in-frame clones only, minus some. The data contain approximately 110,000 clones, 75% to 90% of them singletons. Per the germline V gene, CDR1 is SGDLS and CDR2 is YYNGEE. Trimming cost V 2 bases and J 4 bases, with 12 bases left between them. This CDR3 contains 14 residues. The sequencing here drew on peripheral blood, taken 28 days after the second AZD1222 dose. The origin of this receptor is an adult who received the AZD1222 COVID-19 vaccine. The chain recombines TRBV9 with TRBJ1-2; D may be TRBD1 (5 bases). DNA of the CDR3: TGTGCCAGCAGCGTTCGGGACGGGGCCTATGGCTACACCTTC. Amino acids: CASSVRDGAYGYTF.